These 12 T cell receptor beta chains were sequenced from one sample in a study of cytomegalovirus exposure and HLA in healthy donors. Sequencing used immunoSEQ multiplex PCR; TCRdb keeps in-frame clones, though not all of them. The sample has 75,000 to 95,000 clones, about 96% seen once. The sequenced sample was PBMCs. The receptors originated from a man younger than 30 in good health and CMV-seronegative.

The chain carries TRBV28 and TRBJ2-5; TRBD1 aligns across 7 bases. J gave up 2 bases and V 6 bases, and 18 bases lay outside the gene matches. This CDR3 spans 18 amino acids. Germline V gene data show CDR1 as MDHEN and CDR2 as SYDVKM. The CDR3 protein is CASSLGHLLETGQETQYF. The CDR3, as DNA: TGTGCCAGCAGCCTAGGCCATCTATTAGAGACAGGGCAAGAGACCCAGTACTTC.

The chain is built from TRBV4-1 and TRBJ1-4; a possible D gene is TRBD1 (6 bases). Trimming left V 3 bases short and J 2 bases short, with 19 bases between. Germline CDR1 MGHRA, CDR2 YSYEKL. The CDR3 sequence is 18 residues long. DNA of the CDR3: TGCGCCAGCAGCCATCCCCTTCGGGACAAGCTGACTAATGAAAAACTGTTTTTT. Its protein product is CASSHPLRDKLTNEKLFF.

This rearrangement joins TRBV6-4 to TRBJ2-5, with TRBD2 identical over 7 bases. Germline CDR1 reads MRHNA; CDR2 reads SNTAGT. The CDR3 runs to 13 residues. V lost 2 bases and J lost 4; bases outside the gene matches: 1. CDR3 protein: CASSDGGRETQYF. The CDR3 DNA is TGTGCCAGCAGTGACGGCGGGAGAGAGACCCAGTACTTC.

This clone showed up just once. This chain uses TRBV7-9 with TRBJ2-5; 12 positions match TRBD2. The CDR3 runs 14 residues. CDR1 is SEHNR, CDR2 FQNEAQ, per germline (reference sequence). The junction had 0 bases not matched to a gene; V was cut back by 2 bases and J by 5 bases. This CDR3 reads CASSLLAGGETQYF. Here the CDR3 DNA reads TGTGCCAGCAGCTTACTAGCGGGGGGGGAGACCCAGTACTTC.

CDR3 region: CASSLWEGTEAFF. DNA of the CDR3: TGTGCCAGCAGCTTATGGGAGGGCACTGAAGCTTTCTTT. The genes are TRBV7-9 and TRBJ1-1; D unclear. CDR3 length equals 13 residues. CDR1 is SEHNR, CDR2 FQNEAQ, per germline (reference sequence). V was clipped by 2 bases and J by 4 bases, with 8 bases between them. Full variable domain (remainder filled in from reference TRBV7-9 and TRBJ1-1): DTGVSQNPRHKITKRGQNVTFRCDPISEHNRLYWYRQTLGQGPEFLTYFQNEAQLEKSRLLSDRFSAERPKGSFSTLEIQRTEQGDSAMYLCASSLWEGTEAFFGQGTRLTVV.

CDR3 in amino acids: CASSLRTSGIINEQFF. DNA of the CDR3: TGTGCCAGCAGCTTAAGGACTAGCGGGATTATCAATGAGCAGTTCTTC. The chain employs TRBV12-1 and TRBJ2-1; the DNA was not compared with TRBD2, the D call given in the table. TRBV12-1 represents a pseudogene. CDR3 length equals 16 residues.

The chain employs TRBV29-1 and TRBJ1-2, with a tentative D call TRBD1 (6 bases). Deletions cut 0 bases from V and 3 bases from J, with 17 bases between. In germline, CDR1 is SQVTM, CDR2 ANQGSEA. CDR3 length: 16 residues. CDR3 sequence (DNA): TGCAGCGTTGAAGACCTCCCAGGGGTTTATGACTATGGCTACACCTTC. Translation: CSVEDLPGVYDYGYTF.

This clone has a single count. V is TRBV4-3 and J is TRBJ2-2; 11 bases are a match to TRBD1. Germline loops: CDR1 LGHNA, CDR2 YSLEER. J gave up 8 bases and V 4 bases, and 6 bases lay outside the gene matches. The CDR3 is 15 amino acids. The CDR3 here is CASSRGQGVGGELFF. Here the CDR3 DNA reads TGCGCCAGCAGCCGGGGACAGGGGGTAGGGGGGGAGCTGTTTTTT.

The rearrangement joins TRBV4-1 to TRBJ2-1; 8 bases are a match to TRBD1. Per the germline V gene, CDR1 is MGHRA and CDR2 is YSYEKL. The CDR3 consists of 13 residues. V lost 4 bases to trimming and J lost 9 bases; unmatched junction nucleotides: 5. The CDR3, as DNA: TGCGCCAGCAGCCGGACAGGGTTCGGTGAGCAGTTCTTC. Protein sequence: CASSRTGFGEQFF.

As DNA, the CDR3 is TGTGCCAGCAGCTTTGGCCAGGATCCTAACAATGAGCAGTTCTTC. Amino acids: CASSFGQDPNNEQFF. V and J are TRBV7-9 and TRBJ2-1; D remains unclear. Germline assignment: CDR1 SEHNR and CDR2 FQNEAQ (reference sequence). This CDR3 has 15 residues. Trimming took off 3 bases at V and 5 bases at J, with 14 bases between the two ends.

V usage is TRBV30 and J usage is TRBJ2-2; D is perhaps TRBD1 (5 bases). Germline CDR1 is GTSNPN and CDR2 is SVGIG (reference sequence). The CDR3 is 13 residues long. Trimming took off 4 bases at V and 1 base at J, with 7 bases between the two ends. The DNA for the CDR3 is TGTGCCTGGACAGGACAGAACACCGGGGAGCTGTTTTTT. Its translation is CAWTGQNTGELFF.

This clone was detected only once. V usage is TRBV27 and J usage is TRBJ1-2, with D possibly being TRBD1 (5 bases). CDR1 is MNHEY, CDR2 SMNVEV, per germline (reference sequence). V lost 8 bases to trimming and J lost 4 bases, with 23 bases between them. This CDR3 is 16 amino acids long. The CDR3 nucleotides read TGTGCCAGCGGACGGGGCGGGACGAGGAGGGCCTATGGCTACACCTTC. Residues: CASGRGGTRRAYGYTF.